This passage covers 5 T cell receptor beta chains from one sample sequenced in a study of blood T cells in healthy people across ages. A second roughly 6 to 11 cycle PCR used barcoded and J-beta primers. TCRdb passed the 5' RACE reads through MiXCR, listing each CDR3 protein once. The sample consists of hundreds of thousands of distinct CDR3 sequences, about 56% of them appearing once. Sequencing was done on a sample of blood. These receptors originate from a middle-aged man in good health.

V gene TRBV9 combines with J gene TRBJ2-4; D remains unclear. Per germline, CDR1 SGDLS and CDR2 YYNGEE. Trimming took 3 bases from V and 9 from J, leaving 13 bases between them. The CDR3 has 13 residues. The CDR3 DNA reads TGTGCCAGCAGCGCCGATCGTGAAAGCATTCAGTACTTC. Translation: CASSADRESIQYF.

In its sample, this clonotype was seen a few times. V usage is TRBV20-1 and J usage is TRBJ2-1; the match to TRBD2 covers 7 bases. With V trimmed by 3 bases and J by 7 bases, 6 bases remained unmatched. The CDR3 is 13 amino acids. Germline V gene data show CDR1 as DFQATT and CDR2 as SNEGSKA (reference sequence). The CDR3 loop is CSASRTSLNEQFF. The CDR3 DNA follows: TGCAGTGCTAGTCGGACTAGTTTAAATGAGCAGTTCTTC.

The chain recombines TRBV10-3 with TRBJ2-4; 9 bases line up with TRBD2. The trim removed 4 bases at V and 1 base at J, leaving 11 bases unmatched. CDR3 size: 18 residues. The germline V gene encodes CDR1 ENHRY and CDR2 SYGVKD. The CDR3 loop is CAISAGTSSMLAKNIQYF. The DNA of the CDR3 is TGTGCCATCAGTGCCGGGACTAGCTCAATGCTGGCCAAAAACATTCAGTACTTC.

V usage is TRBV7-2 and J usage is TRBJ2-5; D gene uncertain. This CDR3 has 13 amino acids. The germline CDR1 and CDR2 sequences are SGHTA and FQGNSA. V was trimmed by 1 base and J by 6 bases, leaving 9 bases between them. The CDR3: CASSLELGKTQYF. The CDR3 region has the DNA TGTGCCAGCAGCTTAGAGTTGGGGAAGACCCAGTACTTC.

J is TRBJ1-1 and V is TRBV7-3; D unresolved. Trimming took off 3 bases at V and 3 bases at J, with 8 bases between the two ends. Germline values: CDR1 SGHTA, CDR2 FQGTGA. This CDR3 has 13 amino acids. CDR3: CASSFGPDTEAFF. Written as DNA, the CDR3 is TGTGCCAGCAGCTTCGGACCGGACACTGAAGCTTTCTTT.